A single T cell receptor (beta chain) is shown here with its context. Its antigen is unknown. The data originate from a study of shared clonotypes between healthy human individuals. The CDR3 covers 14 residues. Trimming removed 3 bases from V and 4 bases from J, with 13 bases in between. The germline gives CDR1 SGHNT, CDR2 YYREEE (reference sequence). Study observations and caveats: Estimated richness values were generally larger in naive subsets than in memory subsets.

TCRdb keeps only in-frame clones here, not all; method: immunoSEQ multiplex PCR. Here the sample spans 2 million to 3 million clones, roughly 92% being singletons. This receptor was taken from a young man in good health. Input material: naive CD4+ T cells sorted from blood. Subset given: CD45RA+ positively selected. The rearrangement uses TRBV5-4 and TRBJ1-2, with TRBD1 as a possible D gene (6 bases). This CDR3 is CASSSPGQSYGYTF. The CDR3 DNA follows: TGTGCCAGCAGCTCCCCCGGACAGAGCTATGGCTACACCTTC.